A selection of T cell receptor beta chains follows, all from one sample in a study of cytomegalovirus exposure and HLA in healthy donors. Profiling relied on immunoSEQ multiplex PCR, and the TCRdb table lists in-frame clones only, not all of them. The sample carries about 150,000 clones, about 76% recorded once. The sample consisted of PBMCs. The source of these receptors is a human donor in good health. Both conserved end residues are part of each CDR3. A D gene is named only where the DNA matches it firmly. Where a row states a size, it is once, few, many or the class of an expanded clone; other rows omit it.

V gene: TRBV5-1
J gene: TRBJ2-7
clone size: -
D gene: TRBD2
CDR3 protein: CASSSGGGATYEQYF
CDR3 DNA: TGCGCCAGCAGCTCGGGAGGGGGGGCTACCTACGAGCAGTACTTC

V gene: TRBV30
J gene: TRBJ1-1
clone size: -
D gene: TRBD1
CDR3 protein: CAWSPGGTTEAFF
CDR3 DNA: TGTGCCTGGAGTCCAGGGGGTACTACTGAAGCTTTCTTT

V gene: TRBV6-5
J gene: TRBJ1-1
clone size: -
D gene: -
CDR3 protein: CASSQRQRNTEAFF
CDR3 DNA: TGTGCCAGCAGTCAACGACAGAGAAACACTGAAGCTTTCTTT

V gene: TRBV7-9
J gene: TRBJ1-6
clone size: -
D gene: TRBD1
CDR3 protein: CASSSLHGQGNNSPLHF
CDR3 DNA: TGTGCCAGCAGCTCGCTCCACGGACAGGGGAATAATTCACCCCTCCACTTT

V gene: TRBV9
J gene: TRBJ1-4
clone size: -
D gene: -
CDR3 protein: CASSVALLRAGDEKLFF
CDR3 DNA: TGTGCCAGCAGCGTAGCTCTCCTTCGGGCAGGGGATGAAAAACTGTTTTTT

V gene: TRBV19
J gene: TRBJ2-3
clone size: -
D gene: TRBD2
CDR3 protein: CASSIGGLATDTQYF
CDR3 DNA: TGTGCCAGTAGTATTGGGGGACTAGCGACAGATACGCAGTATTTT

V gene: TRBV5-1
J gene: TRBJ2-1
clone size: -
D gene: -
CDR3 protein: CASRYRNEQFF
CDR3 DNA: TGCGCCAGCAGATATAGAAATGAGCAGTTCTTC

V gene: TRBV2
J gene: TRBJ1-5
clone size: -
D gene: -
CDR3 protein: CASAQGLGQPQHF
CDR3 DNA: TGTGCCAGTGCTCAGGGGTTGGGGCAGCCCCAGCATTTT

V gene: TRBV7-9
J gene: TRBJ1-4
clone size: -
D gene: TRBD1
CDR3 protein: CASSSPRTGNEKLFF
CDR3 DNA: TGTGCCAGCAGCTCGCCACGGACAGGGAATGAAAAACTGTTTTTT

V gene: TRBV11-1
J gene: TRBJ2-7
clone size: few
D gene: TRBD2
CDR3 protein: CASSAGTISYEQYF
CDR3 DNA: TGTGCCAGCAGCGCCGGGACTATATCCTACGAGCAGTACTTC

V gene: TRBV7-3
J gene: TRBJ2-7
clone size: -
D gene: TRBD1
CDR3 protein: CASSVSGDRGVYEQYF
CDR3 DNA: TGTGCCAGCAGCGTATCCGGGGACAGGGGGGTGTACGAGCAGTACTTC

V gene: TRBV4-2
J gene: TRBJ1-6
clone size: -
D gene: -
CDR3 protein: CASSQTVLGNSPLHF
CDR3 DNA: TGTGCCAGCAGCCAGACAGTTTTGGGGAATTCACCCCTCCACTTT

V gene: TRBV19
J gene: TRBJ2-2
clone size: -
D gene: TRBD1
CDR3 protein: CASSTPGQNTGELFF
CDR3 DNA: TGTGCCAGTAGTACTCCGGGACAGAACACTGGGGAGCTGTTTTTT

V gene: TRBV18
J gene: TRBJ1-1
clone size: -
D gene: TRBD1
CDR3 protein: CASSEVPGQRNTEAFF
CDR3 DNA: TGTGCCAGCTCAGAAGTACCGGGACAGAGGAACACTGAAGCTTTCTTT

V gene: TRBV28
J gene: TRBJ1-2
clone size: -
D gene: -
CDR3 protein: CASSSGGPLNYGYTF
CDR3 DNA: TGTGCCAGCAGTTCCGGGGGGCCCCTTAACTATGGCTACACCTTC

V gene: TRBV15
J gene: TRBJ2-1
clone size: -
D gene: TRBD1
CDR3 protein: CATSREPPGAGQGAYEQFF
CDR3 DNA: TGTGCCACCAGCAGAGAGCCCCCCGGCGCGGGACAGGGGGCCTATGAGCAGTTCTTC

V gene: TRBV19
J gene: TRBJ1-3
clone size: -
D gene: -
CDR3 protein: CASREGNTIYF
CDR3 DNA: TGTGCCAGTAGAGAGGGAAACACCATATATTTT

V gene: TRBV18
J gene: TRBJ2-5
clone size: -
D gene: -
CDR3 protein: CASSPRQQETQYF
CDR3 DNA: TGTGCCAGCTCACCACGCCAGCAAGAGACCCAGTACTTC

V gene: TRBV19
J gene: TRBJ2-1
clone size: once
D gene: TRBD2
CDR3 protein: CASSMTSGGSNEQFF
CDR3 DNA: TGTGCCAGTAGTATGACTAGCGGGGGAAGCAATGAGCAGTTCTTC

V gene: TRBV27
J gene: TRBJ2-7
clone size: -
D gene: -
CDR3 protein: CASSLSDRDIVREQYF
CDR3 DNA: TGTGCCAGCAGTTTATCAGACCGGGACATAGTACGCGAGCAGTACTTC

V gene: TRBV15
J gene: TRBJ2-7
clone size: -
D gene: TRBD2
CDR3 protein: CATSRSLFGGYDEQYF
CDR3 DNA: TGTGCCACCAGCAGAAGCCTCTTCGGGGGGTATGACGAGCAGTACTTC

V gene: TRBV4-3
J gene: TRBJ2-2
clone size: -
D gene: TRBD2
CDR3 protein: CASSQETQRGTGELFF
CDR3 DNA: TGCGCCAGCAGCCAAGAGACCCAGCGGGGGACCGGGGAGCTGTTTTTT